This T cell receptor (beta chain) was sequenced during a study of early T cells in non-severe SARS-CoV-2 infection. V was clipped by 4 bases and J by 9 bases, with 14 bases between them. Per germline, CDR1 SGHRS and CDR2 YFSETQ. This CDR3 is built from 13 residues. This clonotype has only a few counts. Individual cDNA molecules were tagged with unique molecular identifiers, the study reported. Each CDR3 protein is one row after TCRdb ran MiXCR on the 5' RACE reads. The sample yields some 80,000 distinct CDR3 sequences, about 9.4% seen once. This sequence was found in an adult who was a healthcare worker with PCR-confirmed SARS-CoV-2 infection or an uninfected control (not recorded which). Sample: whole blood, taken at baseline. The chain is built from TRBV5-1 and TRBJ2-4; D gene ambiguous. The CDR3 region has the DNA TGCGCCAGCAGCCCCGGGCTGGACGGCATTCAGTACTTC. Its translation: CASSPGLDGIQYF.